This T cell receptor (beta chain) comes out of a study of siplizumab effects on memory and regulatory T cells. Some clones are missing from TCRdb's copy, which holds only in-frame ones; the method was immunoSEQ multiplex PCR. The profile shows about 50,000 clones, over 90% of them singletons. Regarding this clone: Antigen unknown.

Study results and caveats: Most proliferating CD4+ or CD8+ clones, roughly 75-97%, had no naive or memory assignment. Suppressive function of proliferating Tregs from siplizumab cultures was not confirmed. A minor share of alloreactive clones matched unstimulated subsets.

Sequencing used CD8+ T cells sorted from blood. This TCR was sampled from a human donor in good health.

The CDR3 reads CASSSLELAWNTGELFF. CDR3 bases: TGTGCCAGCAGCTCCCTTGAGTTAGCGTGGAACACCGGGGAGCTGTTTTTT. The J gene is TRBJ2-2, the V gene TRBV5-4; TRBD2 is a possible D gene (5 bases). Germline loops: CDR1 SGHNT, CDR2 YYREEE (reference sequence). The germline V and J ends were trimmed by 3 bases and 1 base, with 16 bases remaining between them. The CDR3 is 17 residues long.